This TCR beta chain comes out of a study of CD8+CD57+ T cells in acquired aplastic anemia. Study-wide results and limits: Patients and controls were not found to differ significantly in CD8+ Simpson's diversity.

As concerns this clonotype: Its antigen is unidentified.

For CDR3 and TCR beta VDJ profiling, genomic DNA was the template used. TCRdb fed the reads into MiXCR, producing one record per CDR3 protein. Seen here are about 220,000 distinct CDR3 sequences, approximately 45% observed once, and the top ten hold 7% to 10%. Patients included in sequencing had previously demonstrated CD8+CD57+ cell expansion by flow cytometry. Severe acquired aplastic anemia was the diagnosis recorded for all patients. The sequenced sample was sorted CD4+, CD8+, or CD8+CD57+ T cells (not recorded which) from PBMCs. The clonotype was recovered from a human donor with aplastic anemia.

CDR3: CSVESGQGELFF. The DNA of the CDR3 is TGCAGCGTTGAATCGGGACAGGGGGAGCTGTTTTTT. J is TRBJ2-2 and V is TRBV29-1; 7 nucleotides align to TRBD1. Germline-derived CDR1 and CDR2 are SQVTM and ANQGSEA. The CDR3 is 12 amino acids. J gave up 8 bases and V 2 bases, and 2 bases lay outside the gene matches.